Below are 9 T cell receptor beta chains sequenced from a single sample in a study of PD-1 blockade in classical Hodgkin lymphoma. Time point described: cycle 4 day 1 (C4D1), after less than 7 weeks of nivolumab. Each patient's relapse followed autologous stem cell transplantation, and brentuximab vedotin exposure varied. The protocol was immunoSEQ multiplex PCR, while the TCRdb copy is restricted to in-frame clones and leaves out a portion. The sample includes about 93,000 clones, around 80% of them seen just once. The sample was peripheral blood mononuclear cells (PBMCs), taken before the fourth cycle of nivolumab. All receptors come from a human donor with classical Hodgkin lymphoma.

The V gene is TRBV6-5, the J gene TRBJ1-2; D may be TRBD1 (6 bases). CDR1 MNHEY and CDR2 SVGAGI come from the germline V gene. The CDR3 is 16 amino acids. The V gene lost 4 bases and the J gene lost 3 bases, with 18 bases spanning the gap. The CDR3: CASSSGAVAGHYGYTF. The DNA for the CDR3 is TGTGCCAGCAGTTCAGGGGCAGTCGCCGGCCACTATGGCTACACCTTC.

The CDR3 spells CASSQDRGNADTQYF. The CDR3 DNA is TGTGCCAGCAGCCAAGACAGGGGGAACGCAGATACGCAGTATTTT. The rearrangement links TRBV7-9 to TRBJ2-3; 9 nucleotides match TRBD1. Germline CDR1 reads SEHNR; CDR2 reads FQNEAQ (reference sequence). J lost 4 bases, V lost 5 bases, and 7 bases had no gene match. The CDR3 totals 15 residues.

The CDR3 DNA sequence: TGTGCCAGCAGACAGGGGCGGGTCATTCAGTACTTC. Amino acid sequence: CASRQGRVIQYF. The rearrangement uses TRBV6-5 and TRBJ2-4; 7 bases are shared with TRBD1. V was pared by 6 bases and J by 9 bases, with 5 bases of the junction left unmatched. CDR3 length: 12 residues. From germline, CDR1 is MNHEY and CDR2 SVGAGI.

There are a few counts of this clone. The chain couples TRBV2 to TRBJ2-5; D unresolved. The germline gives CDR1 SNHLY, CDR2 FYNNEI. CDR3 length: 13 residues. Trimming pared 3 bases from V and 2 bases from J, leaving 7 bases between. CDR3 DNA sequence: TGTGCCAGCAGTGACACAGTACAAGAGACCCAGTACTTC. As protein: CASSDTVQETQYF.

V and J are TRBV23-1 and TRBJ2-7; D might be TRBD1 (5 bases). TRBV23-1 is identified as an open reading frame with a role that is uncertain. The CDR3 covers 16 residues. The V end was cut by 1 base, the J end by 4 bases, with 17 bases between. In DNA form, the CDR3 reads TGCGCCAGCAGTCAATTGGACATTCTTCTAGGGTACGAGCAGTACTTC. Encoded protein: CASSQLDILLGYEQYF.

The CDR3 spells CASSLLVGGRTDTQYF. CDR3 DNA sequence: TGTGCCAGCAGCTTGTTGGTCGGCGGCCGCACAGATACGCAGTATTTT. The V call is TRBV7-9, the J call TRBJ2-3; D ambiguous. The CDR3 sequence is 16 residues long. V lost 3 bases, J lost 1 base, and 14 bases lay in between. Germline CDR1 reads SEHNR; CDR2 reads FQNEAQ (reference sequence).

This chain uses TRBV27 with TRBJ2-2, with TRBD2 as a possible D gene (7 bases). Germline loops: CDR1 MNHEY, CDR2 SMNVEV (reference sequence). V was shortened by 2 bases and J by 8 bases, with 18 bases between the two germline ends. The CDR3 consists of 16 residues. CDR3 in amino acids: CASSLRGGNLQGELFF. The DNA for the CDR3 is TGTGCCAGCAGTTTACGCGGGGGCAACCTACAAGGGGAGCTGTTTTTT.

The V and J genes are TRBV5-6 and TRBJ2-1; 7 nucleotides line up with TRBD2. The V segment lost 1 base and the J segment 3 bases; nucleotides outside the gene matches: 10. The CDR3 runs 17 residues. Germline values: CDR1 SGHDT, CDR2 YYEEEE. CDR3 sequence: CASSLYEWGGLYNEQFF. For the CDR3, the DNA is TGTGCCAGCAGCTTGTATGAGTGGGGAGGGCTCTACAATGAGCAGTTCTTC.

This clone was observed a handful of times. The chain couples TRBV10-3 to TRBJ2-1; 7 bases agree with TRBD2. V lost 3 bases and J lost 10; bases outside the gene matches: 6. The CDR3 covers 13 residues. Germline V CDR1 and CDR2: ENHRY, SYGVKD. CDR3 protein: CAISETSVGEQFF. CDR3 DNA sequence: TGTGCCATCAGTGAAACTAGCGTCGGAGAGCAGTTCTTC.